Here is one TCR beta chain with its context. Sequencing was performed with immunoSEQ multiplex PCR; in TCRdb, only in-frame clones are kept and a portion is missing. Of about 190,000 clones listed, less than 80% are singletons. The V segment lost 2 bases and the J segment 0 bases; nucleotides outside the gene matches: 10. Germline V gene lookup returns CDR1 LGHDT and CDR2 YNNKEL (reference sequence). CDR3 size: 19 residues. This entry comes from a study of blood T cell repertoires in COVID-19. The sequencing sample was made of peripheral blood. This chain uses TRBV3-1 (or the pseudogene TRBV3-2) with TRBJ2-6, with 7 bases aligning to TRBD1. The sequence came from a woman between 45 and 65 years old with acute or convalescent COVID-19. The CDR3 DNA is TGTGCCAGCAGCCAATATTCTGGGACAGTCGTCTCTGGGGCCAACGTCCTGACTTTC. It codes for CASSQYSGTVVSGANVLTF.